This is a list of T cell receptor beta chains from one sample in a study of cytomegalovirus exposure and HLA in healthy donors. Sequenced by immunoSEQ multiplex PCR; TCRdb stores in-frame clones only, minus some. Of some 150,000 clones in the sample, just over 70% were seen once. The sample comprised PBMCs. All receptors come from a human donor in good health. CDR3s include the opening cysteine and the closing phenylalanine or tryptophan. Each record gives: D gene, V gene, clone size, J gene, CDR3 protein, CDR3 DNA. D genes are given only for firm matches. Some rows mark clone size as missing; the rest say once, few, many or name a class of expanded clone.

d_call: TRBD1
v_call: TRBV29-1
clone_size: .
j_call: TRBJ2-1
cdr3_aa: CSVERTGGSYNEQFF
cdr3_nt: TGCAGCGTTGAAAGGACAGGGGGCTCCTACAATGAGCAGTTCTTC

d_call: TRBD1
v_call: TRBV27
clone_size: few
j_call: TRBJ1-4
cdr3_aa: CASSLIRGTNEKLFF
cdr3_nt: TGTGCCAGCAGTTTAATCAGGGGGACTAATGAAAAACTGTTTTTT

d_call: TRBD2
v_call: TRBV29-1
clone_size: .
j_call: TRBJ2-3
cdr3_aa: CSVGLAGATDTQYF
cdr3_nt: TGCAGCGTGGGCCTAGCGGGGGCCACAGATACGCAGTATTTT

d_call: TRBD1
v_call: TRBV30
clone_size: .
j_call: TRBJ2-5
cdr3_aa: CAWGTASFQETQYF
cdr3_nt: TGTGCCTGGGGGACAGCATCCTTCCAAGAGACCCAGTACTTC

d_call: TRBD1
v_call: TRBV27
clone_size: .
j_call: TRBJ1-1
cdr3_aa: CASSFTGAEAFF
cdr3_nt: TGTGCCAGCAGTTTTACAGGGGCAGAAGCTTTCTTT

d_call: .
v_call: TRBV6-1
clone_size: .
j_call: TRBJ2-7
cdr3_aa: CASSEGLATAYEQYF
cdr3_nt: TGTGCCAGCAGTGAAGGGCTAGCAACCGCCTACGAGCAGTACTTC

d_call: TRBD1
v_call: TRBV7-2
clone_size: .
j_call: TRBJ1-1
cdr3_aa: CASSPDRVSTEAFF
cdr3_nt: TGTGCCAGCAGCCCAGACAGGGTAAGCACTGAAGCTTTCTTT

d_call: TRBD1
v_call: TRBV2
clone_size: once
j_call: TRBJ1-6
cdr3_aa: CASRLGTDNSPLHF
cdr3_nt: TGTGCCAGCAGGTTAGGGACAGATAATTCACCCCTCCACTTT

d_call: .
v_call: TRBV7-2
clone_size: .
j_call: TRBJ2-3
cdr3_aa: CASSLLGGDADTQYF
cdr3_nt: TGTGCCAGCAGCTTATTGGGCGGGGACGCAGATACGCAGTATTTT

d_call: TRBD1
v_call: TRBV27
clone_size: .
j_call: TRBJ2-1
cdr3_aa: CASSTGDEQFF
cdr3_nt: TGTGCCAGCAGTACAGGGGATGAGCAGTTCTTC

d_call: TRBD1
v_call: TRBV5-1
clone_size: .
j_call: TRBJ1-1
cdr3_aa: CASSLIWRGRENTEAFF
cdr3_nt: TGCGCCAGCAGCTTGATCTGGAGGGGGCGAGAGAACACTGAAGCTTTCTTT

d_call: TRBD2
v_call: TRBV9
clone_size: .
j_call: TRBJ2-1
cdr3_aa: CASSGTSGGANEQFF
cdr3_nt: TGTGCCAGCAGCGGGACTAGCGGGGGGGCCAATGAGCAGTTCTTC

d_call: TRBD2
v_call: TRBV19
clone_size: few
j_call: TRBJ2-7
cdr3_aa: CASSIRLAGAVRQYF
cdr3_nt: TGTGCCAGTAGTATTCGACTAGCGGGGGCGGTACGGCAGTACTTC

d_call: .
v_call: TRBV7-9
clone_size: few
j_call: TRBJ2-2
cdr3_aa: CASSLQVNTGELFF
cdr3_nt: TGTGCCAGCAGCTTACAGGTGAACACCGGGGAGCTGTTTTTT

d_call: .
v_call: TRBV30
clone_size: .
j_call: TRBJ1-4
cdr3_aa: CAWRALGGAYEKLFF
cdr3_nt: TGTGCCTGGAGGGCGCTGGGGGGGGCCTATGAAAAACTGTTTTTT

d_call: TRBD1
v_call: TRBV30
clone_size: .
j_call: TRBJ2-3
cdr3_aa: CASTRGQGGISDTQYF
cdr3_nt: TGTGCCTCTACCCGGGGACAGGGGGGGATCTCAGATACGCAGTATTTT

d_call: .
v_call: TRBV5-1
clone_size: few
j_call: TRBJ2-1
cdr3_aa: CASNEEDSSYNEQFF
cdr3_nt: TGCGCCAGCAACGAAGAGGACAGCTCCTACAATGAGCAGTTCTTC

d_call: .
v_call: TRBV19
clone_size: .
j_call: TRBJ2-2
cdr3_aa: CASSISGLDTGGLFF
cdr3_nt: TGTGCCAGTAGTATTTCGGGTTTGGACACCGGGGGGCTGTTTTTT

d_call: TRBD1
v_call: TRBV6-1
clone_size: .
j_call: TRBJ1-1
cdr3_aa: CASSENRQGTFGKAFF
cdr3_nt: TGTGCCAGCAGTGAAAACCGACAGGGCACGTTTGGGAAAGCTTTCTTT

d_call: .
v_call: TRBV5-4
clone_size: few
j_call: TRBJ1-4
cdr3_aa: CASSLFTGRGEKLFF
cdr3_nt: TGTGCCAGCAGCTTGTTTACAGGGCGAGGAGAAAAACTGTTTTTT

d_call: .
v_call: TRBV19
clone_size: .
j_call: TRBJ1-1
cdr3_aa: CASSMGRTEAFF
cdr3_nt: TGTGCCAGTAGTATGGGGCGCACTGAAGCTTTCTTT

d_call: TRBD1
v_call: TRBV27
clone_size: .
j_call: TRBJ1-2
cdr3_aa: CASSQNRGRLNGYTF
cdr3_nt: TGTGCCAGCAGTCAAAACAGGGGGCGCTTGAATGGCTACACCTTC

d_call: TRBD2
v_call: TRBV9
clone_size: .
j_call: TRBJ2-5
cdr3_aa: CASSVGGLAGGQETQYF
cdr3_nt: TGTGCCAGCAGCGTAGGGGGACTAGCGGGGGGTCAAGAGACCCAGTACTTC

d_call: .
v_call: TRBV11-2
clone_size: .
j_call: TRBJ1-1
cdr3_aa: CASSLGSGGPEAFF
cdr3_nt: TGTGCCAGCAGCTTAGGGTCTGGGGGCCCTGAAGCTTTCTTT

d_call: .
v_call: TRBV6-6
clone_size: few
j_call: TRBJ1-1
cdr3_aa: CASSPRQAWVNTEAFF
cdr3_nt: TGTGCCAGCAGCCCTAGACAGGCTTGGGTGAACACTGAAGCTTTCTTT

d_call: TRBD2
v_call: TRBV5-5
clone_size: .
j_call: TRBJ2-1
cdr3_aa: CASSLGASGGRDEQFF
cdr3_nt: TGTGCCAGCAGCTTGGGGGCTAGCGGGGGGCGGGACGAGCAGTTCTTC

d_call: TRBD2
v_call: TRBV9
clone_size: .
j_call: TRBJ2-7
cdr3_aa: CASSEAGEAYEQYF
cdr3_nt: TGTGCCAGCAGCGAAGCGGGGGAAGCCTACGAGCAGTACTTC

d_call: .
v_call: TRBV5-6
clone_size: .
j_call: TRBJ1-3
cdr3_aa: CASSSLGGYSGNTIYF
cdr3_nt: TGTGCCAGCAGCTCCCTGGGGGGGTACTCTGGAAACACCATATATTTT

d_call: .
v_call: TRBV9
clone_size: .
j_call: TRBJ1-2
cdr3_aa: CASSVEWGADGYTF
cdr3_nt: TGTGCCAGCAGCGTAGAGTGGGGCGCAGATGGCTACACCTTC

d_call: .
v_call: TRBV27
clone_size: .
j_call: TRBJ1-5
cdr3_aa: CASSPDRSQPQHF
cdr3_nt: TGTGCCAGCAGTCCCGACAGGAGTCAGCCCCAGCATTTT

d_call: TRBD2
v_call: TRBV5-1
clone_size: .
j_call: TRBJ2-3
cdr3_aa: CASSPLAGGETDTQYF
cdr3_nt: TGCGCCAGCAGCCCACTCGCGGGGGGGGAAACAGATACGCAGTATTTT

d_call: TRBD1
v_call: TRBV6-1
clone_size: .
j_call: TRBJ1-2
cdr3_aa: CASSNDRAYGYTF
cdr3_nt: TGTGCCAGCAGCAATGACAGGGCCTATGGCTACACCTTC

d_call: .
v_call: TRBV30
clone_size: .
j_call: TRBJ1-3
cdr3_aa: CAWGGLLGRNTIYF
cdr3_nt: TGTGCCTGGGGGGGCCTCCTCGGGCGAAACACCATATATTTT

d_call: TRBD2
v_call: TRBV15
clone_size: few
j_call: TRBJ2-1
cdr3_aa: CATSPGRGSSYNEQFF
cdr3_nt: TGTGCCACCAGCCCTGGGAGGGGCTCCTCCTACAATGAGCAGTTCTTC

d_call: TRBD1
v_call: TRBV7-9
clone_size: few
j_call: TRBJ1-6
cdr3_aa: CSSSLAGTDNSPLHF
cdr3_nt: TGTTCCAGCAGCTTAGCCGGGACAGATAATTCACCCCTCCACTTT